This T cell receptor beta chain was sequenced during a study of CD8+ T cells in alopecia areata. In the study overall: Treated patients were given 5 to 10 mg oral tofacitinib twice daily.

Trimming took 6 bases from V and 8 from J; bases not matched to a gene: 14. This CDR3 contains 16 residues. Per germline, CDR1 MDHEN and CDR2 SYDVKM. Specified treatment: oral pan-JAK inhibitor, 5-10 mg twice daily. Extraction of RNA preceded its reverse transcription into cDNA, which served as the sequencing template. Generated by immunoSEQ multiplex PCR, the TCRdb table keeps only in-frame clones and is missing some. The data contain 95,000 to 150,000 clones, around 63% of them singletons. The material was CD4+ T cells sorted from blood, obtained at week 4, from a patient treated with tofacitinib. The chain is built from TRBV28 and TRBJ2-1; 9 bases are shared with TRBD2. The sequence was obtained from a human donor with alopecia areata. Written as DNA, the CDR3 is TGTGCCAGCAGCCAACCTAGCGGGATGGGCCGACATGAGCAGTTCTTC. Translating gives CASSQPSGMGRHEQFF.